A single T cell receptor beta chain is shown here with its context. Its antigen is not known. This sample was included in a study of cytomegalovirus exposure and HLA in healthy donors. Study-wide points: The CMV antigen specificity of a few CMV-associated chains was confirmed through in vitro analysis. Immune exposure data for these donors was limited to CMV serostatus.

This PCR relied on a set of 60 Vbeta primers and 13 Jbeta primers. Generated by immunoSEQ multiplex PCR, the TCRdb table keeps only in-frame clones and is missing some. The repertoire holds some 170,000 clones, over 75% seen once, with 4.3% in the top ten. V lost 4 bases, J lost 4 bases, and 3 bases stayed unmatched. The CDR3 consists of 13 residues. CDR1 is SGHDN, CDR2 FVKESK, per germline. Among the donors, all were healthy bone marrow donors. This receptor was identified in a man between 35 and 55 years old in good health and CMV-seronegative. The chain combines TRBV14 with TRBJ2-5; TRBD1 agrees at 7 bases. Sequenced sample: PBMCs. Written as DNA, the CDR3 is TGTGCCAGCAGCCGGGGACAGCGAGAGACCCAGTACTTC. This sequence encodes CASSRGQRETQYF.